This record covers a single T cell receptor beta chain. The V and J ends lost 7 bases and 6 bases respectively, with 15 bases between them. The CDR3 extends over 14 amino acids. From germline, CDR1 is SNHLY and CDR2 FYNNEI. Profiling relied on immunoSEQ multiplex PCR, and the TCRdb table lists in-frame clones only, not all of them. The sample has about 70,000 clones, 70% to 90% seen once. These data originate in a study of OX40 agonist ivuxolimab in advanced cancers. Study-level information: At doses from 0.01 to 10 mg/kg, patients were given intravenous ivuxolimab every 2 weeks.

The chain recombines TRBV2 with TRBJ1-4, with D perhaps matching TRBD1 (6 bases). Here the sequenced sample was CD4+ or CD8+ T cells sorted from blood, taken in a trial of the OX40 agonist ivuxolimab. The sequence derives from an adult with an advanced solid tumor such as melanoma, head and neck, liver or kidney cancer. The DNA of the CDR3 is TGTGCCAGCAACGGGGGGCCTGGATATGAAAAACTGTTTTTT. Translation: CASNGGPGYEKLFF.